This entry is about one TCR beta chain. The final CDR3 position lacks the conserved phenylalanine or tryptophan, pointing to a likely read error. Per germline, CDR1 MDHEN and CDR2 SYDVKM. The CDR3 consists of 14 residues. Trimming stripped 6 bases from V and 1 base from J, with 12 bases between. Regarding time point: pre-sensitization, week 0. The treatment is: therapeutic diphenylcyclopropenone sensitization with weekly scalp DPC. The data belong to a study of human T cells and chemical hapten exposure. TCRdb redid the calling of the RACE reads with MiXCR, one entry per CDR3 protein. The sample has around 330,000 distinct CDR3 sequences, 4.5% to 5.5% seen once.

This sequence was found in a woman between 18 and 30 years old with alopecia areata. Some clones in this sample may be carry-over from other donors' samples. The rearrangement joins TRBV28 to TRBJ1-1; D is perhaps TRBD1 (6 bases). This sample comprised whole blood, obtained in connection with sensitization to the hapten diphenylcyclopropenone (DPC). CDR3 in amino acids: CASSSGQQNTEAFL. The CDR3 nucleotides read TGTGCCAGCAGCTCCGGACAGCAGAACACTGAAGCTTTCTTA.